This TCR beta chain was captured by sequencing in a study of T cells in Graves' hyperthyroidism and ophthalmopathy. The length of the CDR3 is 15 residues. The germline V gene has CDR1 SGHRS and CDR2 YFSETQ. Deletions cut 4 bases from V and 4 bases from J, with 17 bases between. There were TCR beta CDR3 regions amplified from RNA transcripts. The HTBI set primed first-round TCR CDR3 RT-PCR. TCRdb processed the multiplex PCR reads anew with MiXCR; each CDR3 protein has one entry. The data show just over 550,000 distinct CDR3 sequences, 46% seen once. The chain couples TRBV5-1 to TRBJ1-2, with D possibly TRBD1 on 6 matching bases. This TCR came from a woman aged 18-29 years with Graves' hyperthyroidism. The specimen was peripheral blood or thyroid tissue (not recorded which). The DNA for the CDR3 is TGCGCCAGCAGCCAAATACTAGACAGGAGCTATGGCTACACCTTC. Its translation is CASSQILDRSYGYTF.